Shown below are 29 T cell receptor beta chains from a single sample sequenced in a study of response to subunit inactivated influenza vaccine. TCRdb re-analysed the RT-PCR reads in MiXCR, keeping a single row per CDR3 protein. In the table there are some 550,000 distinct CDR3 sequences, approximately 22% of which are singletons. This sample also belongs to another study, concerning T cells expressing NK-cell markers. From that paper: What made the TCR beta cDNA was 5'RACE template switching with UMIs.

The sequenced sample was CD4+ T cells sorted from PBMCs, obtained 11 to 12 days after vaccination. These receptors originate from a man aged 50-60 years who received an inactivated influenza vaccine.

The CDR3 DNA follows: TGCGCCAGCAGCCAAGATCCCCTACTAGCGGGTAGGGCAGCTACGCAGTATTTT. Protein sequence: CASSQDPLLAGRAATQYF. The genes are TRBV4-3 and TRBJ2-3; 9 nucleotides match TRBD2. V dropped 0 bases and J dropped 8; count of bases not matched to a gene: 15. The germline gives CDR1 LGHNA, CDR2 YSLEER. The CDR3 has 18 residues.

V and J are TRBV20-1 and TRBJ1-1, with no clear D. There are 14 residues in the CDR3. Germline V gene sequence: CDR1 DFQATT, CDR2 SNEGSKA (reference sequence). V lost 3 bases to trimming and J lost 1 base, with 12 bases between them. Here the CDR3 DNA reads TGCAGTGCTAGCAAGGCGCGATGGAACACTGAAGCTTTCTTT. Residues: CSASKARWNTEAFF.

This clonotype was seen only a few times. V is TRBV10-3 and J is TRBJ1-3, with D possibly matching TRBD1 (6 bases). CDR1 ENHRY and CDR2 SYGVKD come from the germline V gene. There are 9 residues in the CDR3. V gave up 11 bases and J gave up 15 bases, with 14 bases separating them. CDR3: CAVDRPPYF. In nucleotides, the CDR3 is TGTGCCGTCGACAGGCCTCCATATTTT.

This clonotype turned up a few times. The rearrangement joins TRBV6-2 or TRBV6-3 to TRBJ1-1; 10 positions agree with TRBD1. CDR1 and CDR2 (germline): MNHEY, SVGEGT. This CDR3 comprises 16 residues. The trim removed 2 bases at V and 1 base at J, leaving 4 bases unmatched. The CDR3 region has the DNA TGTGCCAGCAGTTACCGGGACAGGGGTCCGAACACTGAAGCTTTCTTT. Translation gives CASSYRDRGPNTEAFF.

This clonotype was counted a few times. The chain recombines TRBV7-2 with TRBJ2-5; D possibly uses TRBD1 or TRBD2 (5 bases each). The CDR3 loop spans 14 amino acids. V gave up 3 bases and J gave up 5 bases, with 13 bases separating them. Germline loops: CDR1 SGHTA, CDR2 FQGNSA. CDR3 in DNA: TGTGCCAGCAGCTTTAACGGGGCAGGGGAGACCCAGTACTTC. Translation gives CASSFNGAGETQYF.

The chain links TRBV7-9 to TRBJ2-1; TRBD2 might be the D (5 bases). The V end was cut by 2 bases, the J end by 6 bases, with 11 bases between. The germline gives CDR1 SEHNR, CDR2 FQNEAQ (reference sequence). The CDR3 runs 14 residues. CDR3 in amino acids: CASSLQASSNEQFF. CDR3 in DNA: TGTGCCAGCAGCTTACAGGCTAGCTCCAATGAGCAGTTCTTC.

This rearrangement joins TRBV6-1 to TRBJ2-6; the D gene is possibly TRBD2 (5 bases). V lost 4 bases and J 0 bases, leaving 10 bases between the germline ends. CDR1 is MNHNS, CDR2 SASEGT, per germline. This CDR3 is 16 amino acids long. The CDR3 nucleotides are TGTGCCAGCAGTGGAGGGTCGAGCTCTGGGGCCAACGTCCTGACTTTC. This sequence encodes CASSGGSSSGANVLTF.

On this clonotype: It may be a read error: a sequence one base away is much more abundant. This sequence joins TRBV5-1 and TRBJ2-2; 8 bases line up with TRBD1. There are 14 residues in the CDR3. Germline V gene sequence: CDR1 SGHRS, CDR2 YFSETQ. DNA for the CDR3: TGCGTCAGCAAGGCAGGGGGCCAAACCGGGGAGCTGTTTTTT. It yields the protein CVSKAGGQTGELFF.

This chain links TRBV6-1 with TRBJ1-2, with D perhaps TRBD1 (6 bases). Germline-derived CDR1 and CDR2 are MNHNS and SASEGT. V lost 6 bases, J lost 6 bases, and 14 bases lay in between. This CDR3 is built from 13 residues. CDR3 nucleotide sequence: TGTGCCAGCAGGGTCAGGGGAGGGGATGGCTACACCTTC. Translating it yields CASRVRGGDGYTF.

The rearrangement links TRBV7-6 to TRBJ1-4; maybe TRBD1 (6 bases). Per the germline V gene, CDR1 is SGHVS and CDR2 is FNYEAQ. V lost 4 bases and J 3 bases, leaving 15 bases between the germline ends. CDR3 length: 16 residues. The CDR3: CASSSRFRGPNEKLFF. DNA for the CDR3: TGTGCCAGCAGCTCGCGCTTCCGGGGGCCTAATGAAAAACTGTTTTTT.

The chain recombines TRBV7-3 with TRBJ1-3; D gene unclear. V dropped 5 bases and J dropped 2 bases, with 10 bases sitting between them. CDR1 and CDR2 (germline): SGHTA, FQGTGA. The length of the CDR3 is 14 residues. DNA for the CDR3: TGTGCCAGCAGCGCGGACGCTACTGGAAACACCATATATTTT. Protein product: CASSADATGNTIYF.

The V call is TRBV10-2, the J call TRBJ1-3; D is unresolved. The germline V gene encodes CDR1 WSHSY and CDR2 SAAADI. The length of the CDR3 is 15 residues. The V end lost 6 bases, the J end lost 11 bases, and 23 bases lay between the germline ends. CDR3 DNA: TGCGCCAGCAGGCACCACAGCGCGGCCCTCAGCCCCATATATTTT. This sequence encodes CASRHHSAALSPIYF.

This clonotype has more than one count but fewer than ten. The rearrangement links TRBV18 to TRBJ2-5; a weak D match, TRBD2 (5 bases). Deletions cut 6 bases from V and 4 bases from J, with 12 bases between. The germline gives CDR1 KGHSH, CDR2 LQKENI. This CDR3 has 13 residues. This chain's CDR3 is CASSSVAGETQYF. DNA of the CDR3: TGTGCCAGCTCTTCTGTTGCGGGAGAGACCCAGTACTTC.

This chain joins TRBV3-1 and TRBJ2-7; D may correspond to TRBD1 or TRBD2 (6 bases each). The V gene lost 0 bases and the J gene lost 4 bases, with 16 bases spanning the gap. The CDR3 covers 16 residues. Germline CDR1 LGHDT, CDR2 YNNKEL (reference sequence). CDR3 loop: CASSQDRQAGSYEQYF. The CDR3 DNA follows: TGTGCCAGCAGCCAAGATCGACAGGCGGGGTCTTACGAGCAGTACTTC.

The chain links TRBV7-9 to TRBJ1-4; D is unresolved. V was trimmed by 5 bases and J by 15 bases, leaving 22 bases between them. This CDR3 has 14 amino acids. Germline CDR1 SEHNR, CDR2 FQNEAQ (reference sequence). CDR3 protein: CASSPANPNPDVFF. The DNA of the CDR3 is TGTGCCAGCAGCCCCGCTAATCCCAACCCGGACGTGTTTTTT.

The V call is TRBV5-1, the J call TRBJ2-7; 7 bases are a match to TRBD2. V lost 4 bases to trimming and J lost 5 bases; unmatched junction nucleotides: 9. Germline V gene sequence: CDR1 SGHRS, CDR2 YFSETQ. This CDR3 contains 14 residues. The CDR3 protein is CASSHSMAGDEQYF. Here the CDR3 DNA reads TGCGCCAGCAGCCACTCCATGGCGGGGGACGAGCAGTACTTC.

This clonotype showed up just once. The CDR3 sequence is CASSTRGGGEETQYF. DNA for the CDR3: TGTGCCAGCAGCACTAGGGGAGGGGGCGAGGAGACCCAGTACTTC. This sequence joins TRBV21-1 and TRBJ2-5; the table's D call of TRBD2 was not tested on the DNA. TRBV21-1 is a documented pseudogene. The CDR3 is 15 residues long.

This clonotype showed up just a few times. CDR3 protein: CSASRLAAYNEQFF. The CDR3 coding sequence is TGCAGTGCTAGTCGTCTAGCGGCCTACAATGAGCAGTTCTTC. The chain carries TRBV20-1 and TRBJ2-1; 7 nucleotides match TRBD2. The length of the CDR3 is 14 residues. CDR1 is DFQATT, CDR2 SNEGSKA, per germline (reference sequence). J was trimmed by 2 bases and V by 3 bases; bases with no gene match: 4.

Only a few counts were recorded for this clonotype. The rearrangement uses TRBV7-2 and TRBJ2-7; 12 nucleotides agree with TRBD2. The germline V gene encodes CDR1 SGHTA and CDR2 FQGNSA. V trimming: 5 bases; J trimming: 6 bases; junction bases outside the gene matches: 8. The length of the CDR3 is 15 residues. CDR3 nucleotide sequence: TGTGCCAGCAGCACCAGACTAGCGGGAGTAGCCGAGCAGTACTTC. The encoded protein is CASSTRLAGVAEQYF.

This clonotype has more than one count but fewer than ten. V usage is TRBV6-2 or TRBV6-3 and J usage is TRBJ1-1, with no clear D. The germline V and J ends were trimmed by 6 bases and 5 bases, with 13 bases remaining between them. Looked up from germline, CDR1 is MNHEY and CDR2 is SVGEGT. The CDR3 covers 13 residues. In nucleotides, the CDR3 is TGTGCCAGCAGGGAGGTAGACGGGACTGAAGCTTTCTTT. Amino acids: CASREVDGTEAFF.

In this sample, this clonotype turned up a few times. The chain couples TRBV29-1 to TRBJ2-7; D not certain. Trimming removed 7 bases from V and 5 bases from J, with 18 bases in between. The germline CDR1 and CDR2 sequences are SQVTM and ANQGSEA. CDR3 size: 13 residues. CDR3 in amino acids: CSALVGWVHEQYF. Written as DNA, the CDR3 is TGCAGCGCCCTGGTGGGGTGGGTCCACGAGCAGTACTTC.

The chain carries TRBV2 and TRBJ1-4; D is unresolved. With 8 bases removed from V and 0 bases from J, the gap between germline ends came to 13 bases. The germline V gene encodes CDR1 SNHLY and CDR2 FYNNEI. The CDR3 length is 15 residues. The CDR3 sequence: CASDATGTTNEKLFF. The CDR3, as DNA: TGTGCCAGCGACGCTACCGGGACAACTAATGAAAAACTGTTTTTT. Full variable domain (rest looked up from reference TRBV2 and TRBJ1-4): EPEVTQTPSHQVTQMGQEVILRCVPISNHLYFYWYRQILGQKVEFLVSFYNNEISEKSEIFDDQFSVERPDGSNFTLKIRSTKLEDSAMYFCASDATGTTNEKLFFGSGTQLSVL.

This chain connects TRBV7-8 to TRBJ1-1, with 7 bases that match TRBD1. With 5 bases clipped from V and 1 base from J, the junction kept 7 bases outside the gene matches. The germline V gene has CDR1 SGHVS and CDR2 FQNEAQ. The CDR3 is made up of 15 amino acids. The chain's CDR3 is CASSPGRTGNTEAFF. CDR3 coding DNA: TGTGCCAGCAGCCCAGGGAGGACAGGGAACACTGAAGCTTTCTTT. Complete variable domain (other parts from reference TRBV7-8 and TRBJ1-1): GAGVSQSPRYKVAKRGQDVALRCDPISGHVSLFWYQQALGQGPEFLTYFQNEAQLDKSGLPSDRFFAERPEGSVSTLKIQRTQQEDSAVYLCASSPGRTGNTEAFFGQGTRLTVV.

This clonotype was picked up a small number of times. The rearrangement uses TRBV7-2 and TRBJ2-1; D tentatively reads TRBD1 or TRBD2 (5 bases each). The CDR3 contains 15 residues. Trimming stripped 5 bases from V and 8 bases from J, with 19 bases between. From germline, CDR1 is SGHTA and CDR2 FQGNSA. CDR3 amino acids: CASSQAGWGNDEQFF. The CDR3 DNA sequence: TGTGCCAGCAGCCAAGCAGGGTGGGGGAATGATGAGCAGTTCTTC.

This clonotype was counted many times. V gene TRBV7-9 combines with J gene TRBJ2-7, with TRBD1 matching 9 bases. The CDR3 is 15 amino acids. After removal of 4 bases from V and 7 bases from J, the junction contained 11 bases not matched to a gene. Germline CDR1 SEHNR, CDR2 FQNEAQ (reference sequence). CDR3 DNA sequence: TGTGCCAGCAGCTCCACAGGGGGCGCCCCCGGAGAGCAGTACTTC. Translated, it gives CASSSTGGAPGEQYF.

The J gene is TRBJ1-5, the V gene TRBV5-4, with TRBD1 as a possible D gene (6 bases). Germline assignment: CDR1 SGHNT and CDR2 YYREEE (reference sequence). Deletions cut 3 bases from V and 9 bases from J, with 16 bases between. The CDR3 has 14 residues. DNA of the CDR3: TGTGCCAGCAGCTCAGCAGGGGCAGATCGGCCCCAGCATTTT. Its protein is CASSSAGADRPQHF.

The V gene is TRBV11-2, the J gene TRBJ2-2; D call uncertain. The V and J ends lost 0 bases and 0 bases respectively, with 2 bases between them. The germline V gene has CDR1 SGHAT and CDR2 FQNNGV. The CDR3 runs to 14 residues. In nucleotides, the CDR3 is TGTGCCAGCAGCTTAGATGCGAACACCGGGGAGCTGTTTTTT. It specifies CASSLDANTGELFF.

This clonotype was counted a few times. The chain joins TRBV20-1 to TRBJ1-1, with TRBD1 as a possible D gene (5 bases). V gave up 2 bases and J gave up 4 bases, with 14 bases separating them. CDR1 DFQATT and CDR2 SNEGSKA come from the germline V gene (reference sequence). CDR3 length equals 14 residues. The CDR3: CSARLGGGGTEAFF. In nucleotides, the CDR3 is TGCAGTGCTAGATTGGGGGGTGGGGGCACTGAAGCTTTCTTT.

This clonotype was seen a handful of times. The chain couples TRBV7-2 to TRBJ1-2; 9 nucleotides agree with TRBD1. V gave up 0 bases and J gave up 13 bases; unmatched junction bases: 12. The CDR3 runs to 15 residues. Germline values: CDR1 SGHTA, CDR2 FQGNSA. The CDR3 loop reads CASSLAGQGLAPGTF. In DNA, the CDR3 is TGTGCCAGCAGCTTAGCGGGACAGGGACTTGCTCCTGGCACCTTC.